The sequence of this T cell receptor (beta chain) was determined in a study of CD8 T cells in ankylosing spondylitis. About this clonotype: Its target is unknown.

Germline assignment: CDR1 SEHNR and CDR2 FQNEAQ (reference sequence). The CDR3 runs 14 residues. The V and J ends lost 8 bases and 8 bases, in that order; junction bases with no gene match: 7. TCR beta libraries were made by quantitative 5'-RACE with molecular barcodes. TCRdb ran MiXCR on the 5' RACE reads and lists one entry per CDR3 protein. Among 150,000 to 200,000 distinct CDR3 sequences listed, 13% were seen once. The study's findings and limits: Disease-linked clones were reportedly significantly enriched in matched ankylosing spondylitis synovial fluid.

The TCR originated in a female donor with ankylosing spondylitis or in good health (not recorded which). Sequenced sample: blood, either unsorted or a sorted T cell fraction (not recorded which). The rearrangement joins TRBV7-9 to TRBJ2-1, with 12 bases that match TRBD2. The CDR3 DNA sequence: TGTGCCAGCGGGGGACTAGCGGGTACCTATGAGCAGTTCTTC. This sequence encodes CASGGLAGTYEQFF. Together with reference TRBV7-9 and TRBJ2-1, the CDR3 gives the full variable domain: DTGVSQNPRHKITKRGQNVTFRCDPISEHNRLYWYRQTLGQGPEFLTYFQNEAQLEKSRLLSDRFSAERPKGSFSTLEIQRTEQGDSAMYLCASGGLAGTYEQFFGPGTRLTVL.